Below are 16 T cell receptor beta chains sequenced from a single sample in a study of cytomegalovirus exposure and HLA in healthy donors. The PCR was carried out with 60 Vbeta primers and 13 Jbeta primers. Profiling relied on immunoSEQ multiplex PCR, and the TCRdb table lists in-frame clones only, not all of them. The table includes over 95,000 clones, more than 60% detected once. Sequenced sample: PBMCs. The receptors originated from a female donor in good health and CMV-seronegative.

The chain links TRBV7-6 to TRBJ2-5; TRBD1 might be the D (6 bases). This CDR3 has 13 amino acids. V lost 5 bases, J lost 4 bases, and 11 bases lay in between. CDR1 is SGHVS, CDR2 FNYEAQ, per germline. The CDR3 bases are TGTGCCAGCAGCCCTATCAGGGGAGAGACCCAGTACTTC. Amino acids: CASSPIRGETQYF.

V and J are TRBV18 and TRBJ2-7, with 8 bases fitting TRBD1. Trimming removed 4 bases from V and 3 bases from J; junction bases left unmatched: 5. CDR1 and CDR2 (germline): KGHSH, LQKENI. The CDR3 loop spans 14 amino acids. CDR3 nucleotide sequence: TGTGCCAGCTCACTGGACAGGGAAAGCTACGAGCAGTACTTC. Amino acid sequence: CASSLDRESYEQYF.

This chain connects TRBV4-1 to TRBJ1-4, with D perhaps matching TRBD1 (6 bases). Germline V lookup: CDR1 MGHRA, CDR2 YSYEKL. The CDR3 has 14 amino acids. Trimming shortened V by 4 bases and J by 4 bases, and 10 bases separated the two germline ends. The CDR3 protein is CASSPVDSNEKLFF. The CDR3 coding sequence is TGCGCCAGCAGCCCCGTGGACAGTAATGAAAAACTGTTTTTT.

This chain joins TRBV6-5 and TRBJ1-1; 7 bases are shared with TRBD1. CDR3 length: 13 amino acids. The germline V gene has CDR1 MNHEY and CDR2 SVGAGI. Trimming at V came to 10 bases and at J to 2 bases, leaving 7 bases not matched to a gene. The CDR3 DNA reads TGTGCCACCTCGACAGGGTTAAACACTGAAGCTTTCTTT. Protein: CATSTGLNTEAFF.

The rearrangement uses TRBV27 and TRBJ1-2; D is ambiguous. Germline values: CDR1 MNHEY, CDR2 SMNVEV (reference sequence). The CDR3 is 15 amino acids. Trimming took 0 bases from V and 0 from J, leaving 8 bases between them. CDR3 sequence: CASSLSGRSNYGYTF. CDR3 in DNA: TGTGCCAGCAGTTTATCAGGCAGGTCTAACTATGGCTACACCTTC.

This clone was counted between two and nine times. V gene TRBV2 combines with J gene TRBJ1-4; D unclear. The V and J ends lost 1 base and 8 bases respectively, with 2 bases between them. Germline CDR1 is SNHLY and CDR2 is FYNNEI. This CDR3 is built from 11 residues. CDR3 protein: CASSEVEKLFF. CDR3 DNA sequence: TGTGCCAGCAGTGAAGTAGAAAAACTGTTTTTT. Based on the CDR3 plus reference TRBV2 and TRBJ1-4, the full variable domain is EPEVTQTPSHQVTQMGQEVILRCVPISNHLYFYWYRQILGQKVEFLVSFYNNEISEKSEIFDDQFSVERPDGSNFTLKIRSTKLEDSAMYFCASSEVEKLFFGSGTQLSVL.

This chain's CDR3 is CASSPRTGELFF. In nucleotides, the CDR3 is TGTGCCAGCAGCCCCCGCACCGGGGAGCTGTTTTTT. This chain links TRBV5-5 with TRBJ2-2; D call uncertain. The CDR3 consists of 12 residues. Between the trimmed V and J ends, which lost 4 bases and 4 bases, there was a span of 5 bases. Germline V gene data show CDR1 as SGHKS and CDR2 as YYEKEE (reference sequence).

The CDR3: CASKDRGIYGYTF. The CDR3 nucleotides are TGTGCCAGTAAGGACAGGGGCATCTATGGCTACACCTTC. The rearrangement uses TRBV6-1 and TRBJ1-2; 9 bases fit TRBD1. Germline CDR1 MNHNS, CDR2 SASEGT. This CDR3 spans 13 amino acids. Trimming at V came to 9 bases and at J to 4 bases, leaving 6 bases not matched to a gene.

This clone was picked up a small number of times. CDR3 loop: CASSRMRTGSVVNTEAFF. Here the CDR3 DNA reads TGCGCCAGCAGCCGCATGCGGACAGGGAGTGTGGTGAACACTGAAGCTTTCTTT. The chain joins TRBV5-1 to TRBJ1-1, with 8 bases lining up with TRBD1. The CDR3 is 18 residues long. V shed 4 bases and J 0 bases; nucleotides not matched to a gene: 14. CDR1 and CDR2 (germline): SGHRS, YFSETQ.

Only one count was recorded for this clone. The chain combines TRBV19 with TRBJ2-1; 10 bases agree with TRBD1. This CDR3 has 15 amino acids. CDR1 and CDR2 from the germline V gene are LNHDA and SQIVND (reference sequence). The J segment lost 4 bases and the V segment lost 5 bases, leaving 5 bases of the junction unmatched. The CDR3 region has the DNA TGTGCCAGTAGTCCGGGACAGGGGTCATACAATGAGCAGTTCTTC. It is translated as CASSPGQGSYNEQFF. Combining the CDR3 with reference TRBV19 and TRBJ2-1 gives the whole variable domain DGGITQSPKYLFRKEGQNVTLSCEQNLNHDAMYWYRQDPGQGLRLIYYSQIVNDFQKGDIAEGYSVSREKKESFPLTVTSAQKNPTAFYLCASSPGQGSYNEQFFGPGTRLTVL.

The V call is TRBV6-5, the J call TRBJ1-2; TRBD1 is a possible D gene (5 bases). The V end was cut by 5 bases, the J end by 5 bases, with 15 bases between. Germline assignment: CDR1 MNHEY and CDR2 SVGAGI. There are 14 residues in the CDR3. CDR3 sequence reads: CASSTGGGLYGYTF. CDR3 coding DNA: TGTGCCAGCAGTACCGGGGGGGGGTTGTATGGCTACACCTTC.

The chain has TRBV2 and TRBJ2-5, with 9 bases aligning to TRBD2. The CDR3 extends over 16 amino acids. J gave up 5 bases and V 8 bases, and 15 bases lay outside the gene matches. Germline V gene data show CDR1 as SNHLY and CDR2 as FYNNEI. The CDR3 protein is CASPPGGRGGEETQYF. The CDR3 coding sequence is TGTGCCAGCCCCCCCGGGGGGCGGGGGGGCGAGGAGACCCAGTACTTC.

This rearrangement joins TRBV7-9 to TRBJ2-3; 11 nucleotides line up with TRBD1. Trimming took 3 bases from V and 3 from J; bases not matched to a gene: 5. The CDR3 runs 16 residues. Per the germline V gene, CDR1 is SEHNR and CDR2 is FQNEAQ (reference sequence). The CDR3 is CASSFLGQGATDTQYF. The CDR3 bases are TGTGCCAGCAGCTTCCTCGGACAGGGGGCAACAGATACGCAGTATTTT.

V usage is TRBV7-9 and J usage is TRBJ2-3, with D possibly matching TRBD2 (6 bases). The CDR3 has 16 amino acids. The V end was cut by 3 bases, the J end by 3 bases, with 16 bases between. Germline-derived CDR1 and CDR2 are SEHNR and FQNEAQ (reference sequence). The CDR3 loop reads CASSFNGGSGTDTQYF. CDR3 bases: TGTGCCAGCAGCTTTAATGGGGGGTCGGGTACAGATACGCAGTATTTT.

The chain has TRBV19 and TRBJ2-2; TRBD2 agrees at 13 bases. Trimming cost V 10 bases and J 6 bases; bases outside gene matches: 8. This CDR3 spans 15 amino acids. Germline CDR1 is LNHDA and CDR2 is SQIVND (reference sequence). CDR3 bases: TGTGCCACCTCCTATGGGACTAGCGGGGCCGGGGAGCTGTTTTTT. Protein product: CATSYGTSGAGELFF.

The chain uses TRBV12-5 and TRBJ1-5, with TRBD1 identical over 10 bases. Unmatched junction bases numbered 5, after V lost 3 bases and J lost 6 bases. This CDR3 spans 15 amino acids. The V gene's germline CDR1 is LGHNT and CDR2 FRNRAP. CDR3 nucleotide sequence: TGTGCTAGTGGTTTCGACAGGGGGCACTTTCAGCCCCAGCATTTT. This encodes CASGFDRGHFQPQHF.